The sequence of this TCR beta chain was determined in a study of T cell repertoires in cytomegalovirus infection. On the study more broadly: Public TCR beta signature analysis indicated the presence of both CMV infection and matching HLA type.

In its sample, this clonotype was seen a few times. Antigen specificity is unknown. Using its own MiXCR run on the reads, TCRdb lists one record per CDR3 protein. This table holds roughly 150,000 distinct CDR3 sequences, approximately 21% found once. The V gene lost 2 bases and the J gene lost 5 bases, with 9 bases spanning the gap. CDR1 is MNHEY and CDR2 is SVGEGT in the germline V gene. The CDR3 totals 13 residues. Study results and limitations: The ex vivo response showed dominance by HLA-C-restricted CMV-specific TCR beta clonotypes. The study identified carriers of CMV plus the relevant HLA from cumulative public TCR beta family frequency.

This sequence joins TRBV6-2 or TRBV6-3 and TRBJ2-5; D not certain. The specimen comprised CD8+ T cells from cultured PBMCs, sampled from culture after CMV antigen stimulation. The TCR comes from a human donor in good health (CMV status not recorded). Some clones in this sample may be carry-over from other donors' samples. The CDR3 nucleotides read TGTGCCAGCAGTTACAGGCTGAGGGAGACCCAGTACTTC. It encodes CASSYRLRETQYF.